This TCR beta chain was retrieved from a study of cytomegalovirus exposure and HLA in healthy donors (dated by TCRdb to 2017 to 2019). With regard to the full study: In an earlier analysis of around 540 of the donors, less than 350 Gb of sequence data and 90 million to 130 million unique TCR beta sequences from about 190 million T cells were reported. An early release covering more than 500 HLA-typed donors comprised roughly 300 gigabases of sequencing data and tens of millions of unique TCR sequences. Along with the roughly 670-subject first cohort, a separate validation cohort of roughly 110 different subjects was used. In a later analysis, previously published TCR beta repertoires from 550 to 750 donors were re-analyzed and high-resolution HLA genotyping was added so that TCR occurrence patterns could be studied. Donor age, sex, ethnicity and CMV serostatus were compiled alongside the repertoire data. An earlier analysis of around 580 of the donors used high-throughput TCR beta sequencing to judge whether each TCR beta V gene segment behaved as functional or pseudogenic. Every repertoire in the discovery cohort had been generated on one and the same sequencing platform. Genome-wide SNP genotypes for about 55% of the roughly 670 donors were used in a later genetic analysis, which treated that subset as a discovery cohort. The T cell repertoires of 666 subjects were profiled by immunosequencing and related to cytomegalovirus serostatus. The study combined high-throughput TCR immunosequencing, statistical association of individual TCRs with disease status, and machine learning to predict cytomegalovirus infection status. Typing coverage varied by locus: roughly 620-640 donors for A, B, C, DRB1 and DQB1; 522 for DQA1; over 600 for DPA1; about 450 for DPB1. The study was designed to test whether signatures of past pathogen exposure could be identified by cataloging public T cell receptors. Because of strong linkage in the cohort, roughly five DR-DQ haplotypes were treated as single units for association and clustering. The later analysis used no new phenotypic data to find candidate immune exposures, relying instead on TCR beta sequences and their occurrence across donors. HLA typing included class I and class II loci at four-digit resolution. Among approximately 370 genotyped donors of the cohort, an average of approximately 240,000 unique TCR beta nucleotide sequences was sequenced per donor, of which 15% to 20% were non-productive. Of the 398 genotyped donors, 75% to 85% were placed in the genetic ancestry cluster associated with self-reported Caucasian donors.

Turning to this clone: This clone's antigen is unknown. No per-base quality is available; no much larger clone lies one base away.

The cohort comprised some 680 healthy bone marrow donors. Cohort members were all nominally healthy when sampled, although unrecorded immune exposures were likely present. The donor was CMV seronegative and was included in the group of 352 seronegative cohort members. A peripheral blood sample was provided by each donor, and peripheral blood mononuclear cells were used for TCR beta sequencing. Genomic DNA extraction from the blood cell samples was performed with the Qiagen DNeasy Blood Extraction Kit. The germline V gene gives CDR1 as MNHNS and CDR2 as SASEGT. The CDR3 numbers 13 residues from cysteine through phenylalanine. Here the CDR3 DNA is all that survives: 39 bases in frame from base 1. Deletion took 1 base off V and 6 bases off J, with a span of 9 bases between the germline ends. Library creation used the immunoSEQ multiplex PCR assay. The multiplex PCR relied on a mix of 60 forward primers for TCR Vbeta segments and 13 reverse primers for TCR Jbeta segments. Amplification of the CDR3 region of rearranged TCR beta genes was performed with a multiplex PCR assay on genomic DNA. The amplified TCR beta libraries were sequenced on the Illumina HiSeq System as 87-base-pair reads. Processing in the source paper ran as follows. Across the roughly 670 repertoires, a later analysis counted some 81 million unique TCR beta chains, around 11 million of which were shared by at least two donors. To remove PCR and sequencing errors, raw reads were error-corrected and collapsed into unique sequences using a nearest-neighbor algorithm that merged closely related sequences. To assign V, D and J gene segments, CDR3 sequences were aligned to IMGT reference sequences. For a sequence to be retained, at least a six-nucleotide match to both a V gene segment and a J gene segment was required. A rearrangement counted as productive if the CDR3 had no stop codons and remained in frame with V and J, and every other rearrangement counted as non-productive. CDR3 was defined according to IMGT convention as the region running from the second conserved V-encoded cysteine to the conserved J-encoded phenylalanine. In an earlier analysis of roughly 580 of the donors, sequences lacking an unambiguous match to a single V gene segment were excluded. An earlier analysis of several hundred of the donors called V segments functional above 56.7% productive rearrangements and segregating when the between-donor standard deviation exceeded 5%. A statistical classification framework was built to diagnose cytomegalovirus status from the catalog of TCR beta chain sequences. In a later analysis, V and J genes were assigned by comparing TCR nucleotide sequences against IMGT/GENE-DB human TR gene sequences. The TCRdist pipeline was used in a later analysis to assign CDR3 sequences and most-parsimonious VDJ recombination scenarios. A later analysis defined each TCR beta chain by its CDR3 amino acid sequence plus V-gene family, and excluded reads lacking a unique V-gene family. In a later analysis, 500 to 650 highly shared, low-generation-probability nucleotide sequences were removed to address suspected cross-contamination and a sequencing artifact. In a later analysis, a clonal expansion index was calculated for each public chain from normalized within-repertoire ranks of inferred template counts. Generation probabilities in a later analysis came from a VDJ recombination model fitted to out-of-frame rearrangements, and those results were checked against IGoR. Hypergeometric tests were used in a later analysis to score TCR-TCR, TCR-HLA and TCR-CMV co-occurrence, with a repertoire-size bias correction applied to the TCR pairs. To estimate false discovery rates, a later analysis permuted the HLA or CMV assignments 20 times. In a later analysis, co-occurring TCRs were grouped with DBSCAN, and TCRdist sequence similarity was added when clustering was performed within HLA-allele-positive subsets. For co-occurrence clustering, repertoires with fewer than 30,000 or more than 120,000 public chains were excluded, along with 5 or 6 repertoires with anomalous nucleotide sharing. Here the immuneACCESS table is served through TCRdb, limited to in-frame sequences with V and J called. Missing clones are a known gap in these copies; in checked studies unresolved V genes cover under half, and the rest lacks a known reason. That table furnishes V, J and clone size, whereas the DNA furnished D and trimming. This sample has roughly 200,000 clones in its table, and 60% to 80% of those were observed once. Clones ranked in the top ten supply around 2.4% of the sample.

What the work shows at the level of the full study, not this receptor alone: According to a later analysis, TCR association rates differed among HLA loci, with DRB1 alleles showing the most associated TCRs and HLA-C alleles showing the fewest. The sequencing pipeline was judged likely to have produced a cluster of highly shared sequence variants as a technical artifact. The earlier analysis of some 540 of the donors excluded some 15 rarely observed V segments, including chromosome 9 orphons, because counts were too low. The cohort was sequenced for TCR beta chains only, and without alpha or paired-chain data the features that could be detected were limited. V-gene and J-gene trimming of TCR beta chains was associated with a missense DCLRE1C variant in a later genetic analysis, and the association was replicated in an independent cohort. Most TCR sequences were seen in very few donors, while some public TCRs were found in many individuals. The classifier was reported to diagnose cytomegalovirus status with high specificity and sensitivity in both the original cohort and the validation cohort. Linkage disequilibrium might explain the correlated functional status among segregating V segments, but an unknown experimental factor could not be excluded. In a later analysis, HLA-associated TCR beta chains were found to be more clonally expanded and to have lower generation probabilities than equally common non-associated chains. Sequencing depth was assumed to be roughly uniform across donors in the presence/absence analyses, though that assumption may not hold. An earlier analysis of approximately 530 of the donors showed that most TCR beta V segments appeared in productive rearrangements either about 87% or about 30% of the time, which broadly matched IMGT annotations. According to a later analysis, most CMV-associated TCR beta chains appeared to be HLA-restricted, and the HLA associations seemed to be driven largely by CMV exposure. CMV serostatus was the only immune exposure information available for the cohort. According to the authors, the approach could potentially be generalized to other disease states and immunological phenotypes. Because HLA typing was unavailable for some donors at each locus, only the typed subset was used in association tests. Strong co-occurrence of HLA alleles, especially DR and DQ, made assigning TCR associations to individual alleles difficult. A few of the identified cytomegalovirus-associated TCR beta chains were confirmed in vitro to be specific for cytomegalovirus antigens. Several of the top co-occurrence clusters appeared to be linked to parvovirus B19, influenza, CMV and Epstein-Barr virus, according to a later analysis. The study gave a list of 150 to 200 TCR beta chains associated with cytomegalovirus. In a later analysis, some 18,000 TCR beta sequences were associated with specific HLA alleles at a false discovery rate of 0.05. In a later genetic analysis, fewer N-insertions in productive TCRs were reported among donors in an Asian-associated ancestry cluster than the roughly 700-donor mean. A further reported finding was that TCR beta sequences accurately predicted the HLA-A and HLA-B alleles for most subjects in the first cohort. Some IMGT-functional V segments, including TRBV6-2 and TRBV6-3, could not be distinguished by the 87-base-pair reads and were therefore excluded.

The receptor chain draws on TRBV6-1 and TRBJ1-1, with TRBD1 perhaps the D gene, on 5 matching bases. The source is a man aged 55 to 70 in good health and CMV-seronegative. The material sequenced was PBMCs. The CDR3 reads CASSEGGWAEAFF. In nucleotides, the sequence is TGTGCCAGCAGTGAAGGGGGCTGGGCTGAAGCTTTCTTT.